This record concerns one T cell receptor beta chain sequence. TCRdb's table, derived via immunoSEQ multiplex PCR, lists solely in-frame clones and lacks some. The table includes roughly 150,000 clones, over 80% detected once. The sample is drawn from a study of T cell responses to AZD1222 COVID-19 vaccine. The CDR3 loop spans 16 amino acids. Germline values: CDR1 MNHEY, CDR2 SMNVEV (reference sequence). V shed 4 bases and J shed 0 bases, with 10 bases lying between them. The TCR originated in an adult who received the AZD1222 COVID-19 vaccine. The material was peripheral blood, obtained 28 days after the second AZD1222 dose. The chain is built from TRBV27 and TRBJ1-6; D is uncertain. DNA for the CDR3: TGTGCCAGCAGTTCGGCAGAGAGCTCCTATAATTCACCCCTCCACTTT. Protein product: CASSSAESSYNSPLHF.